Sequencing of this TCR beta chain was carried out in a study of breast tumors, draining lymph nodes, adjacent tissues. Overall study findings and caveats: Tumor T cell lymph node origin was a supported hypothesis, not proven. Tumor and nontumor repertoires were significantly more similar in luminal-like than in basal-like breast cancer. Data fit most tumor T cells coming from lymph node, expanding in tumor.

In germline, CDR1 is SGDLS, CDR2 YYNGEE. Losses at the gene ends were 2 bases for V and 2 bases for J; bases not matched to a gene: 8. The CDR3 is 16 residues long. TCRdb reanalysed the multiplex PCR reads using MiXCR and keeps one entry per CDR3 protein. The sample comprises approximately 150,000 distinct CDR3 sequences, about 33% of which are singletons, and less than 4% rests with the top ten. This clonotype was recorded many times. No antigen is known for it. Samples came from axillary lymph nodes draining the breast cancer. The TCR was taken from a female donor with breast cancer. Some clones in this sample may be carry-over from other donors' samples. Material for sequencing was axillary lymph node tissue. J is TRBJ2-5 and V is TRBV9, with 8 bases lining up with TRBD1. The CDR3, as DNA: TGTGCCAGCAGCGTTAACTCCGGGACAGGACAAGAGACCCAGTACTTC. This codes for CASSVNSGTGQETQYF.